A single sample gave rise to the 28 T cell receptor beta chains below, sequenced in a study of cytomegalovirus exposure and HLA in healthy donors (TCRdb year 2017). The method was the immunoSEQ multiplex PCR assay. For the multiplex PCR, a mixture combining 60 forward primers for TCR Vbeta segments and 13 reverse primers for TCR Jbeta segments was used. TCRdb provides this immuneACCESS table in a form limited to in-frame rearrangements. Some clones are lacking; in checked studies, under half of them reflect an unresolved V gene, and why the rest are absent is not known. This sample holds about 150,000 clones; 76% were observed only once. The ten largest clones take up approximately 3.4% of the sample. The sample taken for sequencing was PBMCs. The receptors stem from a man aged 40-49 years in good health and CMV-seronegative.

This sequence joins TRBV11-3 and TRBJ2-3; 11 positions agree with TRBD2. The CDR3 length is 19 residues. Per the germline V gene, CDR1 is SGHNT and CDR2 is YENEEA. V gave up 4 bases and J gave up 0 bases; unmatched junction bases: 12. The CDR3 loop is CASSSRTSGSRTSTDTQYF. The CDR3 region has the DNA TGTGCCAGCAGCTCAAGGACTAGCGGGTCAAGAACTAGCACAGATACGCAGTATTTT. The full variable domain, in which reference TRBV11-3 and TRBJ2-3 provide the parts outside the CDR3, is EAGVVQSPRYKIIEKKQPVAFWCNPISGHNTLYWYLQNLGQGPELLIRYENEEAVDDSQLPKDRFSAERLKGVDSTLKIQPAELGDSAVYLCASSSRTSGSRTSTDTQYFGPGTRLTVL.

The V gene is TRBV6-6, the J gene TRBJ2-4, with TRBD2 as a possible D gene (6 bases). Trimming took off 7 bases at V and 0 bases at J, with 16 bases between the two ends. This CDR3 has 16 residues. Looked up from germline, CDR1 is MNHNY and CDR2 is SVGAGI (reference sequence). Here the CDR3 reads CASNYGGSLAKNIQYF. As DNA, the CDR3 is TGTGCCAGCAACTACGGAGGGTCGCTAGCCAAAAACATTCAGTACTTC.

The genes are TRBV6-4 and TRBJ2-3; the D gene is possibly TRBD1 (5 bases). The germline CDR1 and CDR2 sequences are MRHNA and SNTAGT. The CDR3 runs 14 residues. V lost 4 bases, J lost 5 bases, and 13 bases lay in between. The CDR3 sequence: CASSGSTGGDTQYF. The CDR3 DNA reads as TGTGCCAGCAGTGGAAGTACAGGTGGAGATACGCAGTATTTT.

In the case of this clone: This sample includes further DNA sequences coding for the same CDR3. The chain joins TRBV6-1 to TRBJ1-4, with 10 bases identical to TRBD1. The CDR3 covers 15 residues. V was pared by 5 bases and J by 2 bases, with 2 bases of the junction left unmatched. Germline V lookup: CDR1 MNHNS, CDR2 SASEGT. The CDR3 sequence is CASSQTGGTNEKLFF. In DNA form, the CDR3 reads TGTGCCAGCAGTCAGACAGGGGGCACTAATGAAAAACTGTTTTTT.

The V call is TRBV30, the J call TRBJ1-1; D is ambiguous. The CDR3 has 16 amino acids. Germline CDR1 and CDR2: GTSNPN and SVGIG (reference sequence). V shed 5 bases and J shed 3 bases, with 22 bases lying between them. The CDR3 bases are TGTGCCTGGCACTGGCCCCTTTCATGGCGGGACACTGAAGCTTTCTTT. Its protein is CAWHWPLSWRDTEAFF. The full variable domain, in which reference TRBV30 and TRBJ1-1 provide the parts outside the CDR3, is SQTIHQWPATLVQPVGSPLSLECTVEGTSNPNLYWYRQAAGRGLQLLFYSVGIGQISSEVPQNLSASRPQDRQFILSSKKLLLSDSGFYLCAWHWPLSWRDTEAFFGQGTRLTVV.

A single count supports this clone. V usage is TRBV9 and J usage is TRBJ2-3, with TRBD1 as a possible D gene (5 bases). There are 16 residues in the CDR3. Trimming stripped 3 bases from V and 0 bases from J, with 14 bases between. CDR1 and CDR2 from the germline V gene are SGDLS and YYNGEE. The CDR3 region is CASSGPQGTSTDTQYF. The CDR3 DNA is TGTGCCAGCAGCGGCCCCCAGGGAACTAGCACAGATACGCAGTATTTT. Using reference TRBV9 and TRBJ2-3 for the parts outside the CDR3, the full variable domain is DSGVTQTPKHLITATGQRVTLRCSPRSGDLSVYWYQQSLDQGLQFLIQYYNGEERAKGNILERFSAQQFPDLHSELNLSSLELGDSALYFCASSGPQGTSTDTQYFGPGTRLTVL.

The chain carries TRBV30 and TRBJ1-5; 9 nucleotides align to TRBD1. V shed 4 bases and J 11 bases; nucleotides not matched to a gene: 12. In germline, CDR1 is GTSNPN, CDR2 SVGIG (reference sequence). The CDR3 is 14 residues long. The CDR3 spells CAWTRQGGKLAQHF. The CDR3 nucleotides read TGTGCCTGGACCCGACAGGGGGGCAAATTGGCCCAGCATTTT.

The chain combines TRBV19 with TRBJ2-5; 8 nucleotides line up with TRBD1. V lost 6 bases, J lost 5 bases, and 11 bases stayed unmatched. Germline CDR1 LNHDA, CDR2 SQIVND (reference sequence). The CDR3 contains 15 residues. CDR3 sequence reads: CASSAGQETSETQYF. In nucleotides, the CDR3 is TGTGCCAGTAGCGCGGGACAGGAGACCTCCGAGACCCAGTACTTC.

This clone has just one count. The rearrangement uses TRBV9 and TRBJ1-1, with D uncertain. CDR1 and CDR2 from the germline V gene are SGDLS and YYNGEE. The CDR3 totals 18 residues. The germline V and J ends were trimmed by 4 bases and 1 base, with 23 bases remaining between them. The CDR3 here is CASSPLPGSGQGNTEAFF. The CDR3 DNA reads as TGTGCCAGCAGCCCCCTTCCTGGGAGTGGGCAAGGGAACACTGAAGCTTTCTTT.

V is TRBV7-2 and J is TRBJ2-5, with TRBD1 as a possible D gene (6 bases). The CDR3 is 13 residues long. Germline V lookup: CDR1 SGHTA, CDR2 FQGNSA. The V and J ends lost 5 bases and 3 bases respectively, with 10 bases between them. CDR3: CASSGQPEETQYF. Written as DNA, the CDR3 is TGTGCCAGCAGCGGACAGCCAGAAGAGACCCAGTACTTC.

The chain recombines TRBV18 with TRBJ2-7; the D gene is possibly TRBD2 (5 bases). Trimming took 3 bases from V and 5 from J, leaving 11 bases between them. This CDR3 comprises 13 residues. Germline V gene lookup returns CDR1 KGHSH and CDR2 LQKENI. CDR3 coding DNA: TGTGCCAGCTCACCCGCTGGGAGAGACGAGCAGTACTTC. This gives the protein CASSPAGRDEQYF. The full variable domain, with the rest looked up from reference TRBV18 and TRBJ2-7, is NAGVMQNPRHLVRRRGQEARLRCSPMKGHSHVYWYRQLPEEGLKFMVYLQKENIIDESGMPKERFSAEFPKEGPSILRIQQVVRGDSAAYFCASSPAGRDEQYFGPGTRLTVT.

For the CDR3, the DNA is TGTGCCAGCAGCTTTACAGGGAGCGACTATGGCTACACCTTC. Translating gives CASSFTGSDYGYTF. The chain couples TRBV5-6 to TRBJ1-2, with D possibly being TRBD1 (6 bases). This CDR3 is 14 amino acids long. Germline V CDR1 and CDR2: SGHDT, YYEEEE. V lost 2 bases and J lost 3, with 11 bases in between.

The chain is built from TRBV7-7 and TRBJ2-1, with D maybe TRBD2 (6 bases). V lost 1 base and J 0 bases, leaving 10 bases between the germline ends. This CDR3 is 16 amino acids long. CDR1 and CDR2 from the germline V gene are SSHAT and FNYEAQ (reference sequence). CDR3 DNA sequence: TGTGCCAGCAGCTTAGTGGGAGGTACCTCCTACAATGAGCAGTTCTTC. Translating it yields CASSLVGGTSYNEQFF.

The rearrangement links TRBV5-1 to TRBJ2-1, with 9 bases lining up with TRBD1. The CDR3 length is 15 residues. Trimming took 5 bases from V and 6 from J; bases not matched to a gene: 9. Germline lookup yields CDR1 SGHRS and CDR2 YFSETQ. CDR3 sequence: CASRPTGTGTNEQFF. In DNA form, the CDR3 reads TGCGCCAGCAGACCGACCGGGACAGGGACCAATGAGCAGTTCTTC.

This chain joins TRBV7-9 and TRBJ2-5; a possible D gene is TRBD1 (5 bases). The germline V gene has CDR1 SEHNR and CDR2 FQNEAQ (reference sequence). Between the trimmed V and J ends, which lost 2 bases and 3 bases, there was a span of 10 bases. The CDR3 sequence is 14 residues long. The CDR3 sequence: CASSLYQGKETQYF. CDR3 DNA: TGTGCCAGCAGCTTATATCAGGGAAAAGAGACCCAGTACTTC.

This clone was found a few times. The chain uses TRBV7-6 and TRBJ2-1, with 9 bases that match TRBD2. The trim removed 0 bases at V and 1 base at J, leaving 7 bases unmatched. Germline V CDR1 and CDR2: SGHVS, FNYEAQ. This CDR3 has 18 amino acids. CDR3 sequence (DNA): TGTGCCAGCAGCTTAGCCCCCGGGACTAGCATTTCCTACAATGAGCAGTTCTTC. This codes for CASSLAPGTSISYNEQFF.

The V call is TRBV2, the J call TRBJ1-2; TRBD1 aligns across 7 bases. Per the germline V gene, CDR1 is SNHLY and CDR2 is FYNNEI. Unmatched junction bases numbered 8, after V lost 3 bases and J lost 7 bases. The CDR3 extends over 14 amino acids. For the CDR3, the DNA is TGTGCCAGCAGTGAGGAGAAGGGGGCGCCTGGCTACACCTTC. Translated, it gives CASSEEKGAPGYTF.

The chain is built from TRBV5-6 and TRBJ1-6, with 8 bases fitting TRBD1. The CDR3 is 19 amino acids. Trimming removed 3 bases from V and 0 bases from J; junction bases left unmatched: 11. Germline values: CDR1 SGHDT, CDR2 YYEEEE. The CDR3 DNA sequence: TGTGCCAGCAGCTCCCAAACGACAGGGGTCAGCTCCTATAATTCACCCCTCCACTTT. Encoded protein: CASSSQTTGVSSYNSPLHF.

This sequence joins TRBV18 and TRBJ1-4, with 8 positions matching TRBD1. The germline V gene has CDR1 KGHSH and CDR2 LQKENI. The CDR3 extends over 15 amino acids. V trimming: 4 bases; J trimming: 2 bases; junction bases outside the gene matches: 3. The CDR3 DNA reads TGTGCCAGCTCACAAGGACAGGGCACTAATGAAAAACTGTTTTTT. Its translation is CASSQGQGTNEKLFF.

The chain uses TRBV18 and TRBJ2-5; D is perhaps TRBD1 (5 bases). V was cut by 6 bases and J by 5 bases, with 16 bases left in between. Germline loops: CDR1 KGHSH, CDR2 LQKENI. The CDR3 length is 14 residues. CDR3 in DNA: TGTGCCAGCTCCCAGGGCGCTACTGGGGAGACCCAGTACTTC. It translates to CASSQGATGETQYF.

This clone appeared a single time. The chain couples TRBV11-3 to TRBJ1-1; D ambiguous. V was shortened by 4 bases and J by 4 bases, with 13 bases between the two germline ends. This CDR3 contains 14 residues. From germline, CDR1 is SGHNT and CDR2 YENEEA. The CDR3 DNA reads as TGTGCCAGCAGCTCCGGCTTTGAGGGCACTGAAGCTTTCTTT. Protein sequence: CASSSGFEGTEAFF. Drawing the rest from reference TRBV11-3 and TRBJ1-1, the complete variable domain is EAGVVQSPRYKIIEKKQPVAFWCNPISGHNTLYWYLQNLGQGPELLIRYENEEAVDDSQLPKDRFSAERLKGVDSTLKIQPAELGDSAVYLCASSSGFEGTEAFFGQGTRLTVV.

The chain combines TRBV30 with TRBJ2-1; tentative D call: TRBD2 (6 bases). Trimming shortened V by 0 bases and J by 6 bases, and 12 bases separated the two germline ends. The CDR3 contains 14 residues. Per the germline V gene, CDR1 is GTSNPN and CDR2 is SVGIG (reference sequence). The CDR3, as DNA: TGTGCCTGGAGTGTAGGCTGGCGGGGCAATGAGCAGTTCTTC. Protein sequence: CAWSVGWRGNEQFF.

The CDR3 is CASSLGTGVGNQPQHF. The CDR3 nucleotides read TGCGCCAGCAGCTTGGGGACAGGGGTGGGCAATCAGCCCCAGCATTTT. V usage is TRBV5-1 and J usage is TRBJ1-5; the match to TRBD1 covers 9 bases. V was pared by 0 bases and J by 2 bases, with 3 bases of the junction left unmatched. Germline CDR1 reads SGHRS; CDR2 reads YFSETQ. CDR3 length equals 16 residues.

About this clone: Other DNA sequences in this specimen translate into the identical CDR3. V usage is TRBV29-1 and J usage is TRBJ1-2; D remains unclear. CDR1 is SQVTM, CDR2 ANQGSEA, per germline. The CDR3 has 13 residues. Trimming stripped 7 bases from V and 5 bases from J, with 17 bases between. CDR3 protein: CSGAGGLPYGYTF. CDR3 sequence (DNA): TGCAGCGGGGCAGGCGGGTTACCTTATGGCTACACCTTC.

The chain uses TRBV5-4 and TRBJ1-1, with a weak D call TRBD1 (5 bases). The CDR3 covers 16 residues. Germline V gene sequence: CDR1 SGHNT, CDR2 YYREEE (reference sequence). Trimming stripped 0 bases from V and 1 base from J, with 13 bases between. The CDR3 loop is CASSLGGGGGNTEAFF. CDR3 in DNA: TGTGCCAGCAGCTTGGGGGGAGGTGGGGGGAACACTGAAGCTTTCTTT.

V is TRBV7-8 and J is TRBJ1-1; tentative D call: TRBD1 (6 bases). V lost 4 bases and J 7 bases, leaving 13 bases between the germline ends. Germline assignment: CDR1 SGHVS and CDR2 FQNEAQ. The CDR3 has 13 residues. CDR3 in amino acids: CASSYREGGEAFF. The CDR3 nucleotides read TGTGCCAGCAGCTACAGGGAGGGGGGTGAAGCTTTCTTT.

V gene TRBV7-2 combines with J gene TRBJ1-5; 9 bases line up with TRBD1. V shed 5 bases and J 0 bases; nucleotides not matched to a gene: 2. Per germline, CDR1 SGHTA and CDR2 FQGNSA. The CDR3 is 15 amino acids. CDR3 in amino acids: CASSPQGASNQPQHF. The CDR3 DNA reads as TGTGCCAGCAGCCCACAGGGGGCTAGCAATCAGCCCCAGCATTTT.

The rearrangement links TRBV7-2 to TRBJ2-3, with D tentatively TRBD2 (6 bases). V was shortened by 5 bases and J by 2 bases, with 17 bases between the two germline ends. The CDR3 contains 16 residues. Germline V gene lookup returns CDR1 SGHTA and CDR2 FQGNSA. The CDR3 reads CASSPTSGPTTDTQYF. The DNA for the CDR3 is TGTGCCAGCAGCCCGACGAGCGGGCCAACCACAGATACGCAGTATTTT.